These 6 T cell receptor beta chains were all obtained from the same sample, sequenced in a study of cytomegalovirus exposure and HLA in healthy donors. Both 60 Vbeta primers and 13 Jbeta primers went into the PCR. Some clones are missing from TCRdb's copy, which holds only in-frame ones; the method was immunoSEQ multiplex PCR. The table has under 200,000 clones, roughly 77% seen once. The sequenced sample consisted of PBMCs. The receptors were sampled from a man aged 40-55 years in good health and CMV-seropositive.

This clone showed up just a few times. V and J are TRBV29-1 and TRBJ2-5, with 7 nucleotides matching TRBD2. Per germline, CDR1 SQVTM and CDR2 ANQGSEA. The CDR3 runs to 17 residues. V lost 0 bases and J lost 5; bases outside the gene matches: 15. For the CDR3, the DNA is TGCAGCGTTGAAGACGACTCGGGACTACCCCGGCAGGAGACCCAGTACTTC. This sequence encodes CSVEDDSGLPRQETQYF.

The genes are TRBV5-1 and TRBJ1-4, with 9 nucleotides matching TRBD1. Germline assignment: CDR1 SGHRS and CDR2 YFSETQ. The length of the CDR3 is 16 residues. J lost 0 bases, V lost 4 bases, and 4 bases had no gene match. As DNA, the CDR3 is TGCGCCAGCAGCAGGGGGGACAGGGCAACTAATGAAAAACTGTTTTTT. Its translation is CASSRGDRATNEKLFF.

V is TRBV18 and J is TRBJ2-7; the D is unclear. Germline loops: CDR1 KGHSH, CDR2 LQKENI. The CDR3 has 13 residues. Trimming took off 2 bases at V and 6 bases at J, with 11 bases between the two ends. The CDR3 region has the DNA TGTGCCAGCTCACCAATCCCCGGGTTCGAGCAGTACTTC. As protein: CASSPIPGFEQYF. The full variable domain, rest sourced from reference TRBV18 and TRBJ2-7, is NAGVMQNPRHLVRRRGQEARLRCSPMKGHSHVYWYRQLPEEGLKFMVYLQKENIIDESGMPKERFSAEFPKEGPSILRIQQVVRGDSAAYFCASSPIPGFEQYFGPGTRLTVT.

This chain connects TRBV14 to TRBJ1-3; D is uncertain. The germline gives CDR1 SGHDN, CDR2 FVKESK. V was cut by 1 base and J by 0 bases, with 7 bases left in between. The CDR3 runs 15 residues. CDR3 DNA: TGTGCCAGCAGCCAAGGGTGGAGCTCTGGAAACACCATATATTTT. Its protein product is CASSQGWSSGNTIYF. The full variable domain, completed using reference TRBV14 and TRBJ1-3, is EAGVTQFPSHSVIEKGQTVTLRCDPISGHDNLYWYRRVMGKEIKFLLHFVKESKQDESGMPNNRFLAERTGGTYSTLKVQPAELEDSGVYFCASSQGWSSGNTIYFGEGSWLTVV.

The CDR3 region has the DNA TGTGCCAGCAGCTTGGCAGGGCCAGGGGTGCACAATCAGCCCCAGCATTTT. Translation gives CASSLAGPGVHNQPQHF. The gene calls are TRBV5-5 and TRBJ1-5, with D possibly matching TRBD1 (6 bases). V was shortened by 0 bases and J by 3 bases, with 16 bases between the two germline ends. This CDR3 has 17 amino acids. The germline gives CDR1 SGHKS, CDR2 YYEKEE (reference sequence).

This clone was recorded once. The chain joins TRBV4-1 to TRBJ2-5; 14 positions match TRBD2. The V and J ends lost 2 bases and 4 bases, in that order; junction bases with no gene match: 12. CDR3 length: 19 amino acids. Looked up from germline, CDR1 is MGHRA and CDR2 is YSYEKL. The CDR3 loop is CASSQKAPGLAGGGETQYF. The CDR3 bases are TGCGCCAGCAGCCAAAAGGCCCCCGGACTAGCGGGAGGTGGAGAGACCCAGTACTTC.